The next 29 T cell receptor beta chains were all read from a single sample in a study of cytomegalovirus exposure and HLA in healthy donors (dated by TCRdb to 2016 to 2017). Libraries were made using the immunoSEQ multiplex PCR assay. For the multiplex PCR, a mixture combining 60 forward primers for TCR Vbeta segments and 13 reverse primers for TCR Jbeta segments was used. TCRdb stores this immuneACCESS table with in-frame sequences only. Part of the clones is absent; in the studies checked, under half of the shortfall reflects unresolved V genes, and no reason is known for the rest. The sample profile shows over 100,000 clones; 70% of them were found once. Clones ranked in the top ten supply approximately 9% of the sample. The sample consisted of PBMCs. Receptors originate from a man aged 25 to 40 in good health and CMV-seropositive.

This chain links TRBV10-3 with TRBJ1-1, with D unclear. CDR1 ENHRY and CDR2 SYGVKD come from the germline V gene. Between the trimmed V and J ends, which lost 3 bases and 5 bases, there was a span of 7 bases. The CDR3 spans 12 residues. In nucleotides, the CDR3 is TGTGCCATCAGTGAAACAGAAACTGAAGCTTTCTTT. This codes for CAISETETEAFF.

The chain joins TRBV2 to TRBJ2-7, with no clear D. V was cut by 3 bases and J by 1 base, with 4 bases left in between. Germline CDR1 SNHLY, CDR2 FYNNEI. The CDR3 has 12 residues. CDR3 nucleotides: TGTGCCAGCAGTGATTTATCCTACGAGCAGTACTTC. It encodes CASSDLSYEQYF. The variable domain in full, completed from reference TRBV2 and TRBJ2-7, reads EPEVTQTPSHQVTQMGQEVILRCVPISNHLYFYWYRQILGQKVEFLVSFYNNEISEKSEIFDDQFSVERPDGSNFTLKIRSTKLEDSAMYFCASSDLSYEQYFGPGTRLTVT.

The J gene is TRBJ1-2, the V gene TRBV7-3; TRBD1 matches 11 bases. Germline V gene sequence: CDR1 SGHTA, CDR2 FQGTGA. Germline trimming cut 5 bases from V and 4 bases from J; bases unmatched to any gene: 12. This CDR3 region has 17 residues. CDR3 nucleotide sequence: TGTGCCAGCAGCCGTTTAGCCCGGGACAGGGGGGTCTATGGCTACACCTTC. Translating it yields CASSRLARDRGVYGYTF. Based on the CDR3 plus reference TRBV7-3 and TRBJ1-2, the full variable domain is GAGVSQTPSNKVTEKGKYVELRCDPISGHTALYWYRQSLGQGPEFLIYFQGTGAADDSGLPNDRFFAVRPEGSVSTLKIQRTERGDSAVYLCASSRLARDRGVYGYTFGSGTRLTVV.

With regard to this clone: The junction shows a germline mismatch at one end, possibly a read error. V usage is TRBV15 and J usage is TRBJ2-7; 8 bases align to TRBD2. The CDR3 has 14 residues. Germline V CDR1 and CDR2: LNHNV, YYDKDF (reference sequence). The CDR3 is CAASPGGNPYEQYF. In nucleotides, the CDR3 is TGTGCCGCCAGCCCGGGGGGGAACCCCTACGAGCAGTACTTC.

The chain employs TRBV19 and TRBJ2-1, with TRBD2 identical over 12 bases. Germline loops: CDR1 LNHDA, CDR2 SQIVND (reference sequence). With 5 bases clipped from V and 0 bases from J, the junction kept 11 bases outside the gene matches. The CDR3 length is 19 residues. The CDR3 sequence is CASSPSTSGGAFSYNEQFF. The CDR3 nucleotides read TGTGCCAGTAGTCCTTCGACTAGCGGGGGCGCCTTCTCCTACAATGAGCAGTTCTTC.

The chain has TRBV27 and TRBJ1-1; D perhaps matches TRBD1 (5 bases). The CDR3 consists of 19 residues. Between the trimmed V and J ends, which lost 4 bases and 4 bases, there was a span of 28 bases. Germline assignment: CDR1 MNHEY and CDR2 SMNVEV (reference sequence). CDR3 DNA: TGTGCCAGCAGTTCGCTGCCGATCAGGACACGCCGATCGGGCACTGAAGCTTTCTTT. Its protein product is CASSSLPIRTRRSGTEAFF.

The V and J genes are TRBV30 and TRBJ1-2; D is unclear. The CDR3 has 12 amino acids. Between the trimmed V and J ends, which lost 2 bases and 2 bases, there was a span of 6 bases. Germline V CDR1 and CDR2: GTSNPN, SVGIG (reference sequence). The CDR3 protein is CAWSRENYGYTF. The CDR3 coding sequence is TGTGCCTGGAGTAGGGAGAACTATGGCTACACCTTC.

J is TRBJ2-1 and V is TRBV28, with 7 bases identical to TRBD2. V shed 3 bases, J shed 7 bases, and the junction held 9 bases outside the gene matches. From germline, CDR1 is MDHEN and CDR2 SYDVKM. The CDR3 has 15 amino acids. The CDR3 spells CASSFWRREDNEQFF. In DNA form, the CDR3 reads TGTGCCAGCAGTTTTTGGCGACGGGAGGATAATGAGCAGTTCTTC.

Written as DNA, the CDR3 is TGTGCCAGCAGTCAAGGGACTCCGAGTCGCAATCAGCCCCAGCATTTT. This translates into CASSQGTPSRNQPQHF. The rearrangement joins TRBV6-1 to TRBJ1-5, with D perhaps matching TRBD1 (5 bases). V dropped 5 bases and J dropped 2 bases, with 16 bases sitting between them. Germline V gene sequence: CDR1 MNHNS, CDR2 SASEGT. The CDR3 length is 16 residues.

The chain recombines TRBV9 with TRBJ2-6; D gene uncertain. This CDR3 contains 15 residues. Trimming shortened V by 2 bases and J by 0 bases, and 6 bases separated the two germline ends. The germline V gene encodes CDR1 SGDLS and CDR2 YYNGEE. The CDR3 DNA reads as TGTGCCAGCAGCGTGCGGTCCTCTGGGGCCAACGTCCTGACTTTC. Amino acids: CASSVRSSGANVLTF.

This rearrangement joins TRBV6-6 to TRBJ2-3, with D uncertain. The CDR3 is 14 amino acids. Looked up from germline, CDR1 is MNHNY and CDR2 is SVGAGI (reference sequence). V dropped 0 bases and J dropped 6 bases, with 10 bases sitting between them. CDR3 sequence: CASSYSRLGDTQYF. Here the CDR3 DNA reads TGTGCCAGCAGTTACTCGAGGTTGGGTGATACGCAGTATTTT.

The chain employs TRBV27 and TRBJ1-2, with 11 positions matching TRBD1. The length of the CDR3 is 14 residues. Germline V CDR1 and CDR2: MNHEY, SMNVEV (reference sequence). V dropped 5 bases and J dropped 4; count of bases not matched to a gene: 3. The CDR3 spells CASSLGQGVYGYTF. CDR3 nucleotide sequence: TGTGCCAGCAGTCTGGGACAGGGGGTCTATGGCTACACCTTC.

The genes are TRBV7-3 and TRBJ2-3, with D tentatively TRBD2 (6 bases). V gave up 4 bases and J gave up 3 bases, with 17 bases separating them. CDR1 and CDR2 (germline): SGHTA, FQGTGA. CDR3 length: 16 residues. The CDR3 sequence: CASSSQGGAATDTQYF. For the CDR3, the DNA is TGTGCCAGCAGCTCCCAGGGCGGGGCTGCTACAGATACGCAGTATTTT.

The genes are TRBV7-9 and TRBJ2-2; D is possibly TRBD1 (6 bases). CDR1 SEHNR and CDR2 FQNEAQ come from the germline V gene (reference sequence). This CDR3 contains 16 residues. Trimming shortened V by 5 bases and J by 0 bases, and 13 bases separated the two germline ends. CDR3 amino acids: CASSTSDSPNTGELFF. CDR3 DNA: TGTGCCAGCAGCACCTCGGACAGCCCGAACACCGGGGAGCTGTTTTTT.

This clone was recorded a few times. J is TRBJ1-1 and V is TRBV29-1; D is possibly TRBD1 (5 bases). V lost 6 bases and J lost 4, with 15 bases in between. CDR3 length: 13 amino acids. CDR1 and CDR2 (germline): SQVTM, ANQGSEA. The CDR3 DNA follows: TGCAGCGTGGGGACGGAGGGGAGCACTGAAGCTTTCTTT. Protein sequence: CSVGTEGSTEAFF.

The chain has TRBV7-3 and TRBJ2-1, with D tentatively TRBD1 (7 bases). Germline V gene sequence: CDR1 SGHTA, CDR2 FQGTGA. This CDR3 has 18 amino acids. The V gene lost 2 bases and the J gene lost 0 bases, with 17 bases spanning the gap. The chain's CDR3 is CASSLLGGQGGSYNEQFF. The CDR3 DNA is TGTGCCAGCAGCTTATTAGGGGGCCAGGGGGGCTCCTACAATGAGCAGTTCTTC.

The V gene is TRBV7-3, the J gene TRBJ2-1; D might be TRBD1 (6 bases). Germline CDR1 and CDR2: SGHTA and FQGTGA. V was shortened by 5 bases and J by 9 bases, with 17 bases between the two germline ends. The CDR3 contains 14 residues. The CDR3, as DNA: TGTGCCAGCAGCCGGACAGCTTACACGACTGAGCAGTTCTTC. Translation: CASSRTAYTTEQFF. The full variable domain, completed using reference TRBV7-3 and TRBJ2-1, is GAGVSQTPSNKVTEKGKYVELRCDPISGHTALYWYRQSLGQGPEFLIYFQGTGAADDSGLPNDRFFAVRPEGSVSTLKIQRTERGDSAVYLCASSRTAYTTEQFFGPGTRLTVL.

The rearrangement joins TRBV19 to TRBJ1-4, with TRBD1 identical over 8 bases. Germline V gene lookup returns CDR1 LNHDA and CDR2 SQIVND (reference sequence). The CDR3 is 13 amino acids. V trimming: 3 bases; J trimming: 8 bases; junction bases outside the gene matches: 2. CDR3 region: CASSMDRDEKLFF. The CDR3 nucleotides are TGTGCCAGTAGTATGGACAGGGACGAAAAACTGTTTTTT.

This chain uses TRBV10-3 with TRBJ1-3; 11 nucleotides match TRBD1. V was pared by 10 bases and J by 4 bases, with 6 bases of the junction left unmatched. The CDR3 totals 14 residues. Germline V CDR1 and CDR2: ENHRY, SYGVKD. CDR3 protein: CATEDRGQGNTIYF. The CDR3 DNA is TGTGCCACTGAGGACAGGGGGCAAGGAAACACCATATATTTT.

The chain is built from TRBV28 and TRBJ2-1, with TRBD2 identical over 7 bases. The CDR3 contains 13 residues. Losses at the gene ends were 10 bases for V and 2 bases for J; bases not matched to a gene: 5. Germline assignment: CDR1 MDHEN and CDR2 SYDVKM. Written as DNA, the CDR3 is TGTGCCACCAGAGCGGGGCCCTACAATGAGCAGTTCTTC. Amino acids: CATRAGPYNEQFF.

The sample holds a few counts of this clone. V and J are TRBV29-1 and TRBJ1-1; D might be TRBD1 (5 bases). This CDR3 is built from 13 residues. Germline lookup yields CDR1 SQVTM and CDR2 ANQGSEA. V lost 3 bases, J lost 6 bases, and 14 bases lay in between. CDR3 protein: CSVDTIGESEAFF. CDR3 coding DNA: TGCAGCGTTGACACAATAGGGGAATCTGAAGCTTTCTTT.

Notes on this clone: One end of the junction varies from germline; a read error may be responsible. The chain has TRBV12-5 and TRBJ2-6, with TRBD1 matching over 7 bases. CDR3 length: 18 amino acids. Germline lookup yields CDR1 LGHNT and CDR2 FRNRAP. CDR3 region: CASGLERGPSSGANVPTF. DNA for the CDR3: TGTGCTAGTGGCCTTGAGAGGGGGCCGAGCTCTGGGGCCAACGTCCCGACTTTC.

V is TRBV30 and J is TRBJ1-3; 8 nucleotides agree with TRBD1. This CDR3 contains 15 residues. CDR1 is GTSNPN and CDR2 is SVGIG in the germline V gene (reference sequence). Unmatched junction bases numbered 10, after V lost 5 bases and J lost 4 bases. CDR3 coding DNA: TGTGCCTGGGGGAACAGGGGGGTGGTCGGAAACACCATATATTTT. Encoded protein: CAWGNRGVVGNTIYF. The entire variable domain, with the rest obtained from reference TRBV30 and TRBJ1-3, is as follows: SQTIHQWPATLVQPVGSPLSLECTVEGTSNPNLYWYRQAAGRGLQLLFYSVGIGQISSEVPQNLSASRPQDRQFILSSKKLLLSDSGFYLCAWGNRGVVGNTIYFGEGSWLTVV.

This CDR3 reads CASSLGLAGPYEQYV. The CDR3 nucleotides read TGCGCCAGCAGCCTCGGACTAGCGGGCCCCTACGAGCAGTACGTC. The V gene is TRBV4-1, the J gene TRBJ2-7; TRBD2 matches 11 bases. CDR3 length: 15 amino acids. The V segment lost 4 bases and the J segment 2 bases; nucleotides outside the gene matches: 4. Germline lookup yields CDR1 MGHRA and CDR2 YSYEKL.

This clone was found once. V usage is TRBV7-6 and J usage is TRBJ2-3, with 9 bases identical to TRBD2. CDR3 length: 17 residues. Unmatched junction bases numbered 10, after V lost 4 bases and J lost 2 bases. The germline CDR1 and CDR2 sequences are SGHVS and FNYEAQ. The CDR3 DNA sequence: TGTGCCAGCAGCTCCGGGTCTAGCGGGACCTTCACAGATACGCAGTATTTT. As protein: CASSSGSSGTFTDTQYF.

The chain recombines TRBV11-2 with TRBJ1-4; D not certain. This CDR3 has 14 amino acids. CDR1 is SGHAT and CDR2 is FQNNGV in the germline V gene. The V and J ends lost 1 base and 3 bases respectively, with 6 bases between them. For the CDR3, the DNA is TGTGCCAGCAGCTTAGGCCACTCTAATGAAAAACTGTTTTTT. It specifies CASSLGHSNEKLFF.

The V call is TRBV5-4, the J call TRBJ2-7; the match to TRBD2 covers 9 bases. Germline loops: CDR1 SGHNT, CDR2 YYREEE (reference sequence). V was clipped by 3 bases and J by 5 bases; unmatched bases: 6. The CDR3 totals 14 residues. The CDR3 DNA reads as TGTGCCAGCAGCTCGGGACTAGCCTCTAACGAGCAGTACTTC. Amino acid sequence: CASSSGLASNEQYF.

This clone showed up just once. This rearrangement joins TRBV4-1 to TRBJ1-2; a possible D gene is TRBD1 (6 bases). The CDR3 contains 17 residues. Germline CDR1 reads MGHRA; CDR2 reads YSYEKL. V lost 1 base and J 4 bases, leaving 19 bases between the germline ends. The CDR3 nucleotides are TGCGCCAGCAGCCAAGCCAGGGCAGGGGTGGTTCTCTATGGCTACACCTTC. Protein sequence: CASSQARAGVVLYGYTF.

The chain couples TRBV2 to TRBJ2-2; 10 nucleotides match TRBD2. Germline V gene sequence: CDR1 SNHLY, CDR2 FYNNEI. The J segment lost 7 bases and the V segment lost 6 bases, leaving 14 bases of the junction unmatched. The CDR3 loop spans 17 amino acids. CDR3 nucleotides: TGTGCCAGCAGCGCCAGTAGCGGGAGGATTCAGGGCGGGGAGCTGTTTTTT. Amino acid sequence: CASSASSGRIQGGELFF.